The following is a TCR beta chain sequence with its context. The germline V gene has CDR1 MDHEN and CDR2 SYDVKM. V lost 5 bases to trimming and J lost 8 bases; unmatched junction nucleotides: 8. The CDR3 runs to 13 residues. These data belong to a study of blood T cell repertoires in COVID-19. Per the study methods: Reference gene primer amplification yielded estimated nucleated cell counts. Clones were read by immunoSEQ multiplex PCR, and TCRdb kept only the in-frame ones, dropping some. That table furnishes V, J and clone size, whereas the DNA furnished D and trimming. Of roughly 180,000 clones listed, roughly 85% are singletons.

Sequenced sample: peripheral blood. The chain carries TRBV28 and TRBJ1-2; 7 bases line up with TRBD1. This TCR came from a woman aged 55-69 years with acute or convalescent COVID-19. CDR3 nucleotide sequence: TGTGCCAGCAGTACCCGAGACAGGGCGGGCTACACCTTC. Amino acids: CASSTRDRAGYTF.